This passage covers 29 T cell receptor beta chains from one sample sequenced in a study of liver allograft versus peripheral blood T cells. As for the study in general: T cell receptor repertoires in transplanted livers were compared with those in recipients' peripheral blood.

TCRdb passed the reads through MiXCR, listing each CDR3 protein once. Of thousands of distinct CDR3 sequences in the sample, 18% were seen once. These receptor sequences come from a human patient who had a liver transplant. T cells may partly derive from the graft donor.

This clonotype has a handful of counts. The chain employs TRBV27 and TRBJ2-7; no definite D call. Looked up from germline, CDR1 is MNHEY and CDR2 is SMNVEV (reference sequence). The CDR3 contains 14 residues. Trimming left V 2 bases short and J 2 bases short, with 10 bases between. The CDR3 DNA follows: TGTGCCAGCAGTTTAGGTGGACGGGCCTACGAGCAGTACTTC. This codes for CASSLGGRAYEQYF.

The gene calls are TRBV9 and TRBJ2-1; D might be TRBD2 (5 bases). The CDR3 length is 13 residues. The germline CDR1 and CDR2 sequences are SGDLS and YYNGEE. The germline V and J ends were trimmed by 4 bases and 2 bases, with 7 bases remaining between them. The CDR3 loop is CASSSGTYNEQFF. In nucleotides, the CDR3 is TGTGCCAGCAGCTCCGGGACCTACAATGAGCAGTTCTTC.

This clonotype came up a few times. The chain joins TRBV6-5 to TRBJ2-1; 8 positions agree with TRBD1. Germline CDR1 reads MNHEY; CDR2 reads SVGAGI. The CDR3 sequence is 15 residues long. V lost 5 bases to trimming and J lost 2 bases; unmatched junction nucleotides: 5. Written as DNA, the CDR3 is TGTGCCAGCAGTCGCGACAGGGGCCCCTACAATGAGCAGTTCTTC. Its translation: CASSRDRGPYNEQFF.

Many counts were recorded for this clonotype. Written as DNA, the CDR3 is TGTGCCAGTAGTATAGGAAGTAGCGACACCGGGGAGCTGTTTTTT. It codes for CASSIGSSDTGELFF. This chain joins TRBV19 and TRBJ2-2, with D possibly TRBD2 on 5 matching bases. Trimming shortened V by 1 base and J by 3 bases, and 9 bases separated the two germline ends. The CDR3 runs 15 residues. Germline V gene lookup returns CDR1 LNHDA and CDR2 SQIVND (reference sequence).

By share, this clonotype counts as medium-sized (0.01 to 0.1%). This chain's CDR3 is CSVYGTGRGYGYTF. In nucleotides, the CDR3 is TGCAGCGTTTATGGGACAGGGCGAGGATATGGCTACACCTTC. V is TRBV29-1 and J is TRBJ1-2, with 9 positions matching TRBD1. V dropped 5 bases and J dropped 5; count of bases not matched to a gene: 9. Germline V gene lookup returns CDR1 SQVTM and CDR2 ANQGSEA. The CDR3 sequence is 14 residues long.

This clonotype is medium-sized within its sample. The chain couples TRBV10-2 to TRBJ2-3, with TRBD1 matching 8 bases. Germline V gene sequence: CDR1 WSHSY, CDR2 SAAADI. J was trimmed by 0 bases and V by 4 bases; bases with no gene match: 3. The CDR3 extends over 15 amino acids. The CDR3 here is CASSGGQASTDTQYF. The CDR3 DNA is TGCGCCAGCAGTGGGGGACAGGCGAGCACAGATACGCAGTATTTT.

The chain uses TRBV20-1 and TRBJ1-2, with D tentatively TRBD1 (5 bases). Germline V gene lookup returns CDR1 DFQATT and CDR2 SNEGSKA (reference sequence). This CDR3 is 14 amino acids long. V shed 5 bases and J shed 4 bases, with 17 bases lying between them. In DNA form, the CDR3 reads TGCAGTGCTTCTGATGGGGCCGGACTCTATGGCTACACCTTC. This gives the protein CSASDGAGLYGYTF.

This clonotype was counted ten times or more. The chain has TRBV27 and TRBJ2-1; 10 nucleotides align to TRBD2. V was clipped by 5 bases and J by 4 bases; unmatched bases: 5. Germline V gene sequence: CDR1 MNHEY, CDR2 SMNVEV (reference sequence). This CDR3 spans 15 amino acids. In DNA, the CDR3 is TGTGCCAGCAGTCAAAGCGGGGGGGCATACAATGAGCAGTTCTTC. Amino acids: CASSQSGGAYNEQFF.

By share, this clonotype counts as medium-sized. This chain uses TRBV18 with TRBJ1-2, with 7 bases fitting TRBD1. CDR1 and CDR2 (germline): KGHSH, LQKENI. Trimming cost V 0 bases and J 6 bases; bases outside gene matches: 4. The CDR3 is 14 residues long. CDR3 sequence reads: CASSPPGQRNGYTF. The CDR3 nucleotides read TGTGCCAGCTCACCACCGGGACAGCGAAATGGCTACACCTTC. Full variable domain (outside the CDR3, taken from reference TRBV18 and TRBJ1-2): NAGVMQNPRHLVRRRGQEARLRCSPMKGHSHVYWYRQLPEEGLKFMVYLQKENIIDESGMPKERFSAEFPKEGPSILRIQQVVRGDSAAYFCASSPPGQRNGYTFGSGTRLTVV.

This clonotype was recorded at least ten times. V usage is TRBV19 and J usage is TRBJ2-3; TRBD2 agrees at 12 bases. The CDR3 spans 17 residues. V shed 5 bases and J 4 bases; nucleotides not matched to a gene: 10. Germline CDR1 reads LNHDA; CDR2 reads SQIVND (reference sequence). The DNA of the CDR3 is TGTGCCAGTAGTCCAGGGGCTAGCGGGGGGGCCGCAGATACGCAGTATTTT. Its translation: CASSPGASGGAADTQYF.

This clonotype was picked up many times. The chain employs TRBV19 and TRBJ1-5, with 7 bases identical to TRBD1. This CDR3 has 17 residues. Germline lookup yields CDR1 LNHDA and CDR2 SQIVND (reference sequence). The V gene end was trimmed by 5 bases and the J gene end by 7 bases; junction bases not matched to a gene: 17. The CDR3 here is CASSGTEGYLRWQPQHF. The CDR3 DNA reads TGTGCCAGTAGTGGGACAGAGGGCTATCTTAGGTGGCAGCCCCAGCATTTT.

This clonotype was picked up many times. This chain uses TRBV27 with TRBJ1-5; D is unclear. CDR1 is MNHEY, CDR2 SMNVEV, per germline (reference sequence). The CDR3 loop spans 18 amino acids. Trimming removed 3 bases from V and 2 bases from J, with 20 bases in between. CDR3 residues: CASSFSPPDPSGNQPQHF. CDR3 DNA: TGTGCCAGCAGTTTCTCTCCCCCCGATCCCTCGGGCAATCAGCCCCAGCATTTT.

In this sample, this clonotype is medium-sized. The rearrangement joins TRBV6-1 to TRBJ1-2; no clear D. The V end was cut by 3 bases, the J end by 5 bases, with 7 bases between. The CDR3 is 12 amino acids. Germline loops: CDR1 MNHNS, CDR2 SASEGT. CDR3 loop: CASSDTGYGYTF. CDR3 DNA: TGTGCCAGCAGTGATACCGGGTATGGCTACACCTTC.

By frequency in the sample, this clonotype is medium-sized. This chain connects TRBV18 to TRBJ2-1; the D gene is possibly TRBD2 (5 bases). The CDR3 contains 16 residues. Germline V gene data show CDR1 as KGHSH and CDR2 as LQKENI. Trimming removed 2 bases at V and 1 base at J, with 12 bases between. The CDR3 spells CASSPGGLKSYNEQFF. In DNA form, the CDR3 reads TGTGCCAGCTCACCAGGCGGGCTAAAATCCTACAATGAGCAGTTCTTC.

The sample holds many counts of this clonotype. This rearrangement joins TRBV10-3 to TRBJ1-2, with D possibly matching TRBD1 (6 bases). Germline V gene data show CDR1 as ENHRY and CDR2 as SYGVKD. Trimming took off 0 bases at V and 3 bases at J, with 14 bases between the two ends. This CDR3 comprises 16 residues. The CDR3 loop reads CAISESRDTAYYGYTF. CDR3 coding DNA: TGTGCCATCAGTGAGTCGAGGGACACTGCCTACTATGGCTACACCTTC.

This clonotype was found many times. The CDR3 protein is CASSLPRVTFF. The CDR3 bases are TGTGCCAGCAGTTTACCCAGGGTAACTTTCTTT. The J gene is TRBJ1-1, the V gene TRBV27; TRBD1 is a possible D gene (5 bases). V lost 2 bases to trimming and J lost 12 bases, with 10 bases between them. Germline V gene data show CDR1 as MNHEY and CDR2 as SMNVEV (reference sequence). There are 11 residues in the CDR3.

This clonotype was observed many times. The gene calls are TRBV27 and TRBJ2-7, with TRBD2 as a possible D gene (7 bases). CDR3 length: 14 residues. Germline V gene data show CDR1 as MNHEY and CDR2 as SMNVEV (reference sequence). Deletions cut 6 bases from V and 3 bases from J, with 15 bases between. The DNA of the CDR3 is TGTGCCAGCAGCTTCGGGGGGCTCGGCTACGAGCAGTACTTC. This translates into CASSFGGLGYEQYF.

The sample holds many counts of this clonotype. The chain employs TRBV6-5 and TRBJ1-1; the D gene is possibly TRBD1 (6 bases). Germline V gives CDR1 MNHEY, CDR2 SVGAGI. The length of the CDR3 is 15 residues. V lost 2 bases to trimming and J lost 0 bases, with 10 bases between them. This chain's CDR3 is CASSYQGNMNTEAFF. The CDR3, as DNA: TGTGCCAGCAGTTACCAGGGGAATATGAACACTGAAGCTTTCTTT.

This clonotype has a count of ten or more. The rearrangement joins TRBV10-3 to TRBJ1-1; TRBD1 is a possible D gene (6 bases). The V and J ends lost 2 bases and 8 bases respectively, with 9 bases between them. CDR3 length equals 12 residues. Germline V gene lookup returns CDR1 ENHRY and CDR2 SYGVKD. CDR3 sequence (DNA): TGTGCCATCAGTGAGGAAACAGGGGAAGCTTTCTTT. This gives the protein CAISEETGEAFF.

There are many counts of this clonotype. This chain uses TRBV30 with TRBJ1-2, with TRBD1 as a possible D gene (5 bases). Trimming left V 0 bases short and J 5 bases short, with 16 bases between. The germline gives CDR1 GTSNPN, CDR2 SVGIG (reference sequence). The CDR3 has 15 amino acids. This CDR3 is CAWSVRGSRGYGYTF. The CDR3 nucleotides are TGTGCCTGGAGTGTACGGGGCAGCCGAGGTTATGGCTACACCTTC.

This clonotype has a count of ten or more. The CDR3 region is CASAGAGGSFYEQYF. DNA of the CDR3: TGTGCCAGCGCGGGGGCGGGAGGCAGTTTCTACGAGCAGTACTTC. The chain recombines TRBV7-9 with TRBJ2-7, with 8 nucleotides matching TRBD2. The germline gives CDR1 SEHNR, CDR2 FQNEAQ (reference sequence). The CDR3 covers 15 residues. The V and J ends lost 8 bases and 3 bases, in that order; junction bases with no gene match: 12.

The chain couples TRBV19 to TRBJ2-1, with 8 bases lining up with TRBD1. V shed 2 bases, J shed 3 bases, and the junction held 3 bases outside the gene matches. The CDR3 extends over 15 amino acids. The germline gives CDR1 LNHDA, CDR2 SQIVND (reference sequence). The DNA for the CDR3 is TGTGCCAGTAGTATATCAGGGGGCGACTACAATGAGCAGTTCTTC. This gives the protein CASSISGGDYNEQFF.

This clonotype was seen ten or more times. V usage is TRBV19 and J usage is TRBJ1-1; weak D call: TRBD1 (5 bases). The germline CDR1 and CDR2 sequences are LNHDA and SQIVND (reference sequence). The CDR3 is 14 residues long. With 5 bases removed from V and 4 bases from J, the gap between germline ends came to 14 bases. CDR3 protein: CASSSGTGSTEAFF. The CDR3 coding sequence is TGTGCCAGTAGTTCCGGGACGGGGAGCACTGAAGCTTTCTTT.

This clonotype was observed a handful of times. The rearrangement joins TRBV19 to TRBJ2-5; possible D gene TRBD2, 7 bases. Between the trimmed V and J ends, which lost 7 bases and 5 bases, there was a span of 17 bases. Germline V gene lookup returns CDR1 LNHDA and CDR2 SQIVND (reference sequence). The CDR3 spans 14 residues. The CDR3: CASKGGGGWETQYF. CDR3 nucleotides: TGTGCCAGTAAAGGGGGGGGTGGATGGGAGACCCAGTACTTC. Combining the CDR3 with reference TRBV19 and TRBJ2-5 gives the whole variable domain DGGITQSPKYLFRKEGQNVTLSCEQNLNHDAMYWYRQDPGQGLRLIYYSQIVNDFQKGDIAEGYSVSREKKESFPLTVTSAQKNPTAFYLCASKGGGGWETQYFGPGTRLLVL.

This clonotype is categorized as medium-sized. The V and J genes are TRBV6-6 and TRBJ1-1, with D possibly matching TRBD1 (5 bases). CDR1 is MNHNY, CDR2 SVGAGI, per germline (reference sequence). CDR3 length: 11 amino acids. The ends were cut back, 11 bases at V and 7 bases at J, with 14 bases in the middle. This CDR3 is CAGLTGGEAFF. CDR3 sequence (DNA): TGTGCCGGTTTAACAGGCGGTGAAGCTTTCTTT.

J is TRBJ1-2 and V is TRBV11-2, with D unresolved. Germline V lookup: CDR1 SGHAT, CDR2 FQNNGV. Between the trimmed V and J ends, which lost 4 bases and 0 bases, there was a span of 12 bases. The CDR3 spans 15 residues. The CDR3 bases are TGTGCCAGCAGCTCCCCCCGCCGCCCTAACTATGGCTACACCTTC. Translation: CASSSPRRPNYGYTF.

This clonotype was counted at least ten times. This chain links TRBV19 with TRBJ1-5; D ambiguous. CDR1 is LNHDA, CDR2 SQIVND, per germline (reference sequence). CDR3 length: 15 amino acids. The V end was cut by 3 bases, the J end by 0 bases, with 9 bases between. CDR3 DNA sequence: TGTGCCAGTAGTATCGAACTCTTTAGCAATCAGCCCCAGCATTTT. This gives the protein CASSIELFSNQPQHF.

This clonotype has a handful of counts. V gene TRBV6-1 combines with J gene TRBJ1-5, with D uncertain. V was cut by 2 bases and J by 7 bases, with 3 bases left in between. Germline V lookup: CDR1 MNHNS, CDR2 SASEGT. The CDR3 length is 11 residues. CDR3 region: CASSERQPQHF. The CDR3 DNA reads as TGTGCCAGCAGTGAAAGACAGCCCCAGCATTTT.

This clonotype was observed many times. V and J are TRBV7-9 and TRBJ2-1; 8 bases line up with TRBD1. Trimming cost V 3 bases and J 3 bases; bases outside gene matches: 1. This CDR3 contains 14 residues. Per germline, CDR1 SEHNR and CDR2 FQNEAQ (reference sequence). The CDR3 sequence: CASSLGQDYNEQFF. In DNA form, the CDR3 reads TGTGCCAGCAGCTTGGGACAGGACTACAATGAGCAGTTCTTC.